This entry describes one T cell receptor (beta chain). The entry originates in a study of blood T cell repertoires in COVID-19. Clones were read by immunoSEQ multiplex PCR, and TCRdb kept only the in-frame ones, dropping some. The table has roughly 60,000 clones, roughly four fifths seen once. CDR3 length equals 16 residues. With V trimmed by 3 bases and J by 5 bases, 13 bases remained unmatched. Germline V gene data show CDR1 as SGHRS and CDR2 as YFSETQ. The specimen was peripheral blood. The gene calls are TRBV5-1 and TRBJ2-5; 7 bases align to TRBD1. This sequence was found in a man aged 80 or over with acute or convalescent COVID-19. The CDR3 sequence is CASSSFRQGGAETQYF. CDR3 nucleotides: TGCGCCAGCAGCTCATTCCGACAGGGTGGGGCGGAGACCCAGTACTTC.